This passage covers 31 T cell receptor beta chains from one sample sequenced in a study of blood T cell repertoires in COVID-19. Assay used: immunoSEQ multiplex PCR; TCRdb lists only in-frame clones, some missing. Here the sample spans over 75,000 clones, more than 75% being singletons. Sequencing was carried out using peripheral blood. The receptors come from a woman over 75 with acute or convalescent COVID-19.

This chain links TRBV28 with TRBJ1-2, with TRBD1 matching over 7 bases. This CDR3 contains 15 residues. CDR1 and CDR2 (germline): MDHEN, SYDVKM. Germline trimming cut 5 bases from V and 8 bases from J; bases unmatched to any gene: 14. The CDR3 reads CASSEGPTGVDGYTF. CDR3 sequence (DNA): TGTGCCAGCAGTGAAGGCCCTACAGGGGTCGACGGCTACACCTTC.

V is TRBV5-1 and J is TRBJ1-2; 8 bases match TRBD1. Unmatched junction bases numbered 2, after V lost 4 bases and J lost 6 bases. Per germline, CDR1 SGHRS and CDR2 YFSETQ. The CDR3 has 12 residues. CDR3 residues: CASSRTGNGYTF. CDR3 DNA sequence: TGCGCCAGCAGCAGGACAGGGAATGGCTACACCTTC.

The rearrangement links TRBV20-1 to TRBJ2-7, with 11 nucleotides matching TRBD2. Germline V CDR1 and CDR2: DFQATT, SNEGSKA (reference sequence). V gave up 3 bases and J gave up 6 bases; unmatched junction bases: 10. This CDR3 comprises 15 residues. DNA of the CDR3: TGCAGTGCTAGTACACTAGCGGGAGTGGGGAGCGAGCAGTACTTC. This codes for CSASTLAGVGSEQYF.

The chain's CDR3 is CASSSFRTGVFQPQHF. The CDR3, as DNA: TGTGCCAGCAGTTCCTTCCGGACAGGGGTTTTTCAGCCCCAGCATTTT. The gene calls are TRBV28 and TRBJ1-5; 9 nucleotides match TRBD1. This CDR3 spans 16 amino acids. With 4 bases clipped from V and 6 bases from J, the junction kept 10 bases outside the gene matches. CDR1 and CDR2 (germline): MDHEN, SYDVKM.

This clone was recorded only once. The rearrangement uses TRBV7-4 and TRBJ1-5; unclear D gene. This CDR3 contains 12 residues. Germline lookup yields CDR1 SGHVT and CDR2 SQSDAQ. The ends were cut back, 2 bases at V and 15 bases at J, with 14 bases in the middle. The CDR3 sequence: CASSLFRCFSHF. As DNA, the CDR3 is TGTGCCAGCAGCTTATTCAGGTGTTTCTCGCATTTT.

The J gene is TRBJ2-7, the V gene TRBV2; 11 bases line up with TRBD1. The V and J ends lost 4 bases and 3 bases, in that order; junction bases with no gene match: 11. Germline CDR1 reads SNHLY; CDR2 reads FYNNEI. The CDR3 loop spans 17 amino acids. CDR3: CASSGAPGTGGIYEQYF. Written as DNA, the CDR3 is TGTGCCAGCAGTGGGGCCCCCGGGACAGGGGGGATCTACGAGCAGTACTTC.

This chain's CDR3 is CASSLVGGVSGNTIYF. The CDR3 DNA is TGTGCCAGCAGCTTGGTTGGGGGGGTCTCTGGAAACACCATATATTTT. The J gene is TRBJ1-3, the V gene TRBV5-4, with D possibly TRBD1 on 5 matching bases. The CDR3 extends over 16 amino acids. The ends were cut back, 0 bases at V and 0 bases at J, with 10 bases in the middle. Looked up from germline, CDR1 is SGHNT and CDR2 is YYREEE (reference sequence).

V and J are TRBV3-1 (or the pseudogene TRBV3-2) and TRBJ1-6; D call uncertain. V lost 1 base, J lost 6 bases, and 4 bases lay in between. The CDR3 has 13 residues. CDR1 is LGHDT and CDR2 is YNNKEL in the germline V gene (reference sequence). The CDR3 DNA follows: TGTGCCAGCAGCCAAGCATCTAATTCACCCCTCCACTTT. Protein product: CASSQASNSPLHF.

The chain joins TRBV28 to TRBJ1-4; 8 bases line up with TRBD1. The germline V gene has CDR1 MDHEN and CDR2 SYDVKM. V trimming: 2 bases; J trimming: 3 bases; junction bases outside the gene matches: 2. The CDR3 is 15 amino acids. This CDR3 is CASSLLQGANEKLFF. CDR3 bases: TGTGCCAGCAGTTTACTACAGGGGGCTAATGAAAAACTGTTTTTT.

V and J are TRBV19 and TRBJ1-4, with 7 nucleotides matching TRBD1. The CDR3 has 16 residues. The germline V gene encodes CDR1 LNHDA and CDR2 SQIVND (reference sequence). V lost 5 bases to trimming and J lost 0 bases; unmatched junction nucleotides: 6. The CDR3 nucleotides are TGTGCCAGTAGTCTTACCGACAGGGCAACTAATGAAAAACTGTTTTTT. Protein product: CASSLTDRATNEKLFF.

The CDR3 loop is CASRFISGNTIYF. The DNA of the CDR3 is TGTGCCAGCAGATTCATCTCTGGAAACACCATATATTTT. The chain links TRBV6-5 to TRBJ1-3; D gene ambiguous. This CDR3 is 13 amino acids long. Between the trimmed V and J ends, which lost 6 bases and 0 bases, there was a span of 6 bases. From germline, CDR1 is MNHEY and CDR2 SVGAGI.

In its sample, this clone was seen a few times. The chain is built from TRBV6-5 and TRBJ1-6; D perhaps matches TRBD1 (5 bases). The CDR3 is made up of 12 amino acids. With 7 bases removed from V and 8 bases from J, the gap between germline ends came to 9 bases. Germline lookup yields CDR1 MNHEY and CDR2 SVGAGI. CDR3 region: CASMGGDSPLHF. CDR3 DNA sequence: TGTGCCAGCATGGGGGGGGATTCACCCCTCCACTTT.

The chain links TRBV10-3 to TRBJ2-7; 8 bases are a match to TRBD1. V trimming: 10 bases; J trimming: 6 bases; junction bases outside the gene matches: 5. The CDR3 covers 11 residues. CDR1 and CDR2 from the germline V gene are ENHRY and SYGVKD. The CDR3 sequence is CATLTGAEQYF. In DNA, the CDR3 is TGTGCCACCCTGACAGGGGCCGAGCAGTACTTC.

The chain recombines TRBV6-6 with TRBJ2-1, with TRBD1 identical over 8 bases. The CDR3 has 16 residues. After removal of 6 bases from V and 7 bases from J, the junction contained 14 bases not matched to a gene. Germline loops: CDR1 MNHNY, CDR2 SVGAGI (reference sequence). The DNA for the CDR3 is TGTGCCAGCAGCCACACCAGACAGGGGCGGCGGAATGAGCAGTTCTTC. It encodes CASSHTRQGRRNEQFF.

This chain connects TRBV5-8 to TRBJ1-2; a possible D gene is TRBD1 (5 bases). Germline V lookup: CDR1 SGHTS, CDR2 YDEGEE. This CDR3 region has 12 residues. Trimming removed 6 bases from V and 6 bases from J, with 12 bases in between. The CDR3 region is CASNQGPHGYTF. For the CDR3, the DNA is TGTGCCAGCAACCAGGGTCCCCATGGCTACACCTTC.

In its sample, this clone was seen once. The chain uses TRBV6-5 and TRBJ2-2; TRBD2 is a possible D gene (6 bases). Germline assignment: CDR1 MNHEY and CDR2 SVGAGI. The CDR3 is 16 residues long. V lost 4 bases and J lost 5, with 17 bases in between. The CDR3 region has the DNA TGTGCCAGCAGTTTTAAGGGGACCGGGGGAACCGGGGAGCTGTTTTTT. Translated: CASSFKGTGGTGELFF.

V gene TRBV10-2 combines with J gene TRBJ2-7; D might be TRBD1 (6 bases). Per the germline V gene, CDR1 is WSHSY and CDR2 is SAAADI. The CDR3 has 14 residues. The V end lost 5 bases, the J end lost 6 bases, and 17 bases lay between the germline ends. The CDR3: CASSPVGTPSEQYF. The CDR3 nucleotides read TGCGCCAGCAGTCCGGTGGGGACACCCTCCGAGCAGTACTTC.

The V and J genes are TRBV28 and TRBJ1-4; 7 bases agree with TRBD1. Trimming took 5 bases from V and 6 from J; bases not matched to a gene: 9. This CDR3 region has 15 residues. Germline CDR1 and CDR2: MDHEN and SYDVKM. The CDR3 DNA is TGTGCCAGCAGTCGCACAGGGGTGGGAGATGAAAAACTGTTTTTT. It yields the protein CASSRTGVGDEKLFF. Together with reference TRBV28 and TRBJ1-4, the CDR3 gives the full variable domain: DVKVTQSSRYLVKRTGEKVFLECVQDMDHENMFWYRQDPGLGLRLIYFSYDVKMKEKGDIPEGYSVSREKKERFSLILESASTNQTSMYLCASSRTGVGDEKLFFGSGTQLSVL.

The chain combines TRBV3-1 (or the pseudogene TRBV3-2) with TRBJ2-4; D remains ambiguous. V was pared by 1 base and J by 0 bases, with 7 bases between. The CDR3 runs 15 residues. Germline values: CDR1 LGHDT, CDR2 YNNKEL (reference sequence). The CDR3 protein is CASSQGDLAKNIQYF. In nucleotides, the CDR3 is TGTGCCAGCAGCCAAGGAGATCTAGCCAAAAACATTCAGTACTTC.

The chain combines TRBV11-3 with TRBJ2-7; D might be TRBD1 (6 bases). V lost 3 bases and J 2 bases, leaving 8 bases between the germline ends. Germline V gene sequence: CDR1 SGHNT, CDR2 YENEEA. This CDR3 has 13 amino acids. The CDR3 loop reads CASSFRTAYEQYF. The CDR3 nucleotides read TGTGCCAGCAGCTTTAGGACAGCCTACGAGCAGTACTTC.

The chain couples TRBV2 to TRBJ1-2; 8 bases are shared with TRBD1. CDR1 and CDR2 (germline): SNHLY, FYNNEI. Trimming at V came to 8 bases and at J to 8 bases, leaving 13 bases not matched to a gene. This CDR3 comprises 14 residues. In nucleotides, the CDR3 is TGTGCCAGCCTTGGACAGGGACTAAGTCGGGGCTACACCTTC. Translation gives CASLGQGLSRGYTF.

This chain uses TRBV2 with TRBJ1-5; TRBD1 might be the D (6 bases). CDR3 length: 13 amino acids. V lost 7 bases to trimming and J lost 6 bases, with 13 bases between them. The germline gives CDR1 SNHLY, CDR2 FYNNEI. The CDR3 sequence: CASISGESQPQHF. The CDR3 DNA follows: TGTGCCAGCATCTCAGGGGAGAGTCAGCCCCAGCATTTT. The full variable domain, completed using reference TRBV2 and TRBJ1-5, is EPEVTQTPSHQVTQMGQEVILRCVPISNHLYFYWYRQILGQKVEFLVSFYNNEISEKSEIFDDQFSVERPDGSNFTLKIRSTKLEDSAMYFCASISGESQPQHFGDGTRLSIL.

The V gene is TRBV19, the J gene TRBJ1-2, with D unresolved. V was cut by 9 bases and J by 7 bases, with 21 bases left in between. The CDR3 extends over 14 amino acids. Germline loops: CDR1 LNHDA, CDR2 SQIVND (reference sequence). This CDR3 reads CASLQSSRLTGYTF. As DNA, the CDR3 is TGTGCCAGCCTACAGTCTTCCAGGCTGACTGGCTACACCTTC.

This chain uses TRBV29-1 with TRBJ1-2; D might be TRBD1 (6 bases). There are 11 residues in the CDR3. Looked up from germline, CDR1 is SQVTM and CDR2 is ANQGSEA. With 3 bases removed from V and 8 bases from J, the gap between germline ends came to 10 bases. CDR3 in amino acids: CSVDRDKGYTF. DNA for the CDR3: TGCAGCGTTGACAGGGACAAAGGCTACACCTTC.

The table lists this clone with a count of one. CDR3: CASSGVGARFFAKNIQYF. In nucleotides, the CDR3 is TGTGCCAGCAGCGGGGTGGGGGCGAGGTTTTTTGCCAAAAACATTCAGTACTTC. The J gene is TRBJ2-4, the V gene TRBV7-2; possible D gene TRBD1, 6 bases. Germline V lookup: CDR1 SGHTA, CDR2 FQGNSA. The CDR3 is 18 amino acids. Trimming left V 5 bases short and J 1 base short, with 21 bases between.

DNA of the CDR3: TGTGCCAGCAGCATTAATACAGGGCCGGATGAAGCTTTCTTT. Its translation is CASSINTGPDEAFF. The chain employs TRBV7-9 and TRBJ1-1, with D maybe TRBD1 (6 bases). The CDR3 has 14 residues. The V gene's germline CDR1 is SEHNR and CDR2 FQNEAQ (reference sequence). V shed 5 bases and J shed 7 bases, with 17 bases lying between them.

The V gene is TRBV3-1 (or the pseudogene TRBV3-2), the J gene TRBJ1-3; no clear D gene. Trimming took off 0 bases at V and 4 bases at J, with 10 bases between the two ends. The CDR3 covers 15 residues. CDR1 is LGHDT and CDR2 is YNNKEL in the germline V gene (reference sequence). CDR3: CASSQDARYGNTIYF. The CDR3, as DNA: TGTGCCAGCAGCCAAGATGCCAGGTACGGAAACACCATATATTTT.

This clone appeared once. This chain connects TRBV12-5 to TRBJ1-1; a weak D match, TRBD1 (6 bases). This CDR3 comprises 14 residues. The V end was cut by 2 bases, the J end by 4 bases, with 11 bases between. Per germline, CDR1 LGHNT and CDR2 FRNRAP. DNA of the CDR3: TGTGCTAGTGGTTTGATAGGGGGGGGCACTGAAGCTTTCTTT. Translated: CASGLIGGGTEAFF.

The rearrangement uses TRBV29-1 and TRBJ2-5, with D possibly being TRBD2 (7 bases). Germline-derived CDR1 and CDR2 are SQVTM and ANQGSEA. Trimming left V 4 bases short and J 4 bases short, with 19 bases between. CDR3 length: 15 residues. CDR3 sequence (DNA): TGCAGCGTTGGGGGGGCGGGAGCGTCCCCAGAGACCCAGTACTTC. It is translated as CSVGGAGASPETQYF.

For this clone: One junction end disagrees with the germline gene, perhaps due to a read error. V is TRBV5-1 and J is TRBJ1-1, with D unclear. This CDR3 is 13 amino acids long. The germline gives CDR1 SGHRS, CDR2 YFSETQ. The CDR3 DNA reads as TGCGTCAGCCGGGAGCAGCAGAACACTGAAGCTTTCTTT. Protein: CVSREQQNTEAFF.

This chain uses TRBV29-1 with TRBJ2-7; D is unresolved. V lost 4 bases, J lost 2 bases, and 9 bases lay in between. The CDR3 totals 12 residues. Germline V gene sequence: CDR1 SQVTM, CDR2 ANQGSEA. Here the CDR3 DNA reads TGCAGCGTTGGTGGGCAAACCTACGAGCAGTACTTC. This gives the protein CSVGGQTYEQYF.